This is a list of T cell receptor beta chains from one sample in a study of control samples from healthy donors and cancer patients. Sequencing was performed with immunoSEQ multiplex PCR; in TCRdb, only in-frame clones are kept and a portion is missing. The table lists fewer than 200,000 clones, around 89% of them singletons. What was sequenced was blood. Source of these receptors: a woman aged 50 to 60 in good health. Each CDR3 is given with its conserved first and last residue. D genes are given only for firm matches. Clone size, where shown, is once, few, many, or a class for clones that have expanded.

>.|TRBJ1-1|TRBV6-5|TRBD1|15
TGTGCCAGCAGTTTTCGCAGGGGGCGTAGCGCTGAAGCTTTCTTT
CASSFRRGRSAEAFF
>.|TRBJ2-3|TRBV5-1|TRBD1|15
TGCGCCAGTAACGCCAGGGGGCCGGGCACAGATACGCAGTATTTT
CASNARGPGTDTQYF
>few|TRBJ1-4|TRBV12-3/TRBV12-4|TRBD1|12
TGTGCCAGCACTACAGGGGTCGAAAAACTGTTTTTT
CASTTGVEKLFF
>.|TRBJ2-5|TRBV9|.|14
TGTGCCAGCAGCGTATATCCGGAAGTGGAGACCCAGTACTTC
CASSVYPEVETQYF
>.|TRBJ2-2|TRBV9|TRBD1|19
TGTGCCAGCAGCGCAAGACCGGGACAGGGGAACTCCGAGACCGGGGAGCTGTTTTTT
CASSARPGQGNSETGELFF
>.|TRBJ2-7|TRBV18|TRBD1|16
TGTGCCAGCTCACAACAGGGGACGATCAGCTCCTACGAGCAGTACTTC
CASSQQGTISSYEQYF
>.|TRBJ1-6|TRBV27|.|14
TGTGCCAGCAGAGACGGGACCAATAATTCACCCCTCCACTTT
CASRDGTNNSPLHF
>.|TRBJ2-7|TRBV9|.|15
TGTGCCAGCAGCGTAGACGGGACCCCCTCCTACGAGCAGTACTTC
CASSVDGTPSYEQYF
>.|TRBJ2-7|TRBV6-5|TRBD2|14
TGTGCCAGCAGTACTTCTAGCGGGCTCTACGAGCAGTACTTC
CASSTSSGLYEQYF
>.|TRBJ1-1|TRBV19|.|14
TGTGCCAGTAGTCCCCTGCTGCAGAACACTGAAGCTTTCTTT
CASSPLLQNTEAFF
>.|TRBJ1-4|TRBV7-2|.|16
TGTGCCAGCAGCTTAGAATTGCGGGGAGCAGGTGAAAAACTGTTTTTT
CASSLELRGAGEKLFF
>once|TRBJ2-7|TRBV4-3|TRBD1|15
TGCGCCAGCAGCCAAGTCCGGGACAGGTACTACGAGCAGTACTTC
CASSQVRDRYYEQYF
>once|TRBJ2-5|TRBV6-5|.|14
TGTGCCAGCAGTCCGACCTTTTCCCCAGAGACCCAGTACTTC
CASSPTFSPETQYF
>few|TRBJ1-5|TRBV7-9|.|13
TGTGCCAGCAGCTTAGAAGGGGGTCAGCCCCAGCATTTT
CASSLEGGQPQHF
>.|TRBJ1-4|TRBV4-3|TRBD1|16
TGCGCCAGCAGCCAAGTTGCCGGGACAGGGAACGAAAAACTGTTTTTT
CASSQVAGTGNEKLFF
>.|TRBJ1-3|TRBV5-1|TRBD1|14
TGCGCCAGCAGCGGGGACAGGGCTGGAAACACCATATATTTT
CASSGDRAGNTIYF
>.|TRBJ2-1|TRBV6-5|.|14
TGTGCCAGCAGTCCGATCAGGACCTACAATGAGCAGTTCTTC
CASSPIRTYNEQFF
>.|TRBJ1-5|TRBV19|.|14
TGTGCCAGTAGTACCTACACGAAAGATCAGCCCCAGCATTTT
CASSTYTKDQPQHF
>.|TRBJ1-1|TRBV19|TRBD1|14
TGTGCCAGTCGGACAGGAGGGGCTGGGACTGAAGCTTTCTTT
CASRTGGAGTEAFF
>.|TRBJ1-4|TRBV7-2|.|16
TGTGCCAGCAGCTTTACAGGACCCACAACTAATGAAAAACTGTTTTTT
CASSFTGPTTNEKLFF
>.|TRBJ2-3|TRBV5-6|.|14
TGTGCCAGCAGCTTGGCGGGGGACACAGATACGCAGTATTTT
CASSLAGDTDTQYF
>.|TRBJ2-1|TRBV19|.|14
TGTGCCAGTAGTATAGGGAAGGGGAGCGGCCGTGGGTTCTTC
CASSIGKGSGRGFF
>.|TRBJ2-6|TRBV5-6|.|15
TGTGCCAGCAGCCGACAGGTCGTTGGGGCCAACGTCCTGACTTTC
CASSRQVVGANVLTF
>.|TRBJ1-5|TRBV7-2|TRBD1|16
TGTGCCAGCAGCTTGAACAGGGGATATAGCAATCAGCCCCAGCATTTT
CASSLNRGYSNQPQHF
>.|TRBJ1-4|TRBV23-1|.|18
TGCGCCAGCAGTCAGGGTCAGCGAGGGTTAGCAACTAATGAAAAACTGTTTTTT
CASSQGQRGLATNEKLFF
>once|TRBJ2-1|TRBV27|.|13
TGTGCCAGCAGTTCGCCTAGCCACAATGAGCAGTTCTTC
CASSSPSHNEQFF
>.|TRBJ1-4|TRBV7-6|.|15
TGTGCCAGCAGCTTAGGGGTAACAACTAATGAAAAACTGTTTTTT
CASSLGVTTNEKLFF
>.|TRBJ1-2|TRBV5-1|TRBD1|17
TGCGCCAGCAGCTTGGCCCCCGCAGGGGGGGGTAACTATGGCTACACCTTC
CASSLAPAGGGNYGYTF
>.|TRBJ1-2|TRBV10-3|.|14
TGTGCCATCAGTGACCTAAGAGGTGATTATGGCTACACCTTC
CAISDLRGDYGYTF
>.|TRBJ2-7|TRBV3-1/TRBV3-2|.|13
TGTGCCAGCAGCCAAGTGAGCTCCTACGAGCAGTACTTC
CASSQVSSYEQYF
>.|TRBJ2-2|TRBV25-1|.|13
TGTGCCAGCAGTGGACCGGTCCCCGGGGAGCTGTTTTTT
CASSGPVPGELFF
>.|TRBJ2-5|TRBV6-5|TRBD2|13
TGTGCCAGCAGAATCAGCGGGAGAGAGACCCAGTACTTC
CASRISGRETQYF
>.|TRBJ1-2|TRBV7-2|.|12
TGTGCCAGCAGTCTTTCAGCCTATGGCTACACCTTC
CASSLSAYGYTF
>.|TRBJ1-3|TRBV28|TRBD1|18
TGTGCCAGCACCGGGACAGGGGTCTTCTACAGCTCTGGAAACACCATATATTTT
CASTGTGVFYSSGNTIYF
>.|TRBJ2-7|TRBV3-1/TRBV3-2|.|13
TGTGCCAGCAGCAAAGCCGGAGGTGGGGAGCAGTACTTC
CASSKAGGGEQYF
>.|TRBJ2-5|TRBV7-6|TRBD1|17
TGTGCCAGCAGCTTAGCGGGACAGGGGCCAGGAAGGGAGACCCAGTACTTC
CASSLAGQGPGRETQYF
>.|TRBJ1-1|TRBV2|.|11
TGTGCCAGCAGGGACGGGGGGGAAGCTTTCTTT
CASRDGGEAFF
>.|TRBJ1-4|TRBV18|TRBD1|14
TGTGCCAGCTCACGGGACAGGGCTAATGAAAAACTGTTTTTT
CASSRDRANEKLFF
>.|TRBJ2-5|TRBV6-2/TRBV6-3|TRBD2|15
TGTGCCAGCAGTTACCAGCGGGGGGGTAAAGAGACCCAGTACTTC
CASSYQRGGKETQYF
>.|TRBJ2-2|TRBV27|.|15
TGTGCCAGCAGTTTCAGGGGCTACAACACCGGGGAGCTGTTTTTT
CASSFRGYNTGELFF
>.|TRBJ1-5|TRBV28|TRBD1|17
TGTGCTGCCGGCGGGACAGGGGATTTTTATAGCAATCAGCCCCAGCATTTT
CAAGGTGDFYSNQPQHF
>.|TRBJ1-5|TRBV7-2|.|14
TGTGCCAGCAGCTTAGGTCAGGGGAATCAGCCCCAGCATTTT
CASSLGQGNQPQHF
>.|TRBJ1-1|TRBV7-2|.|14
TGTGCCAGCAGCTCGACTGACAGAGGGTCTAGAGCTTTCTTT
CASSSTDRGSRAFF
>.|TRBJ2-7|TRBV7-2|.|15
TGTGCCAGCAGAAATCCGGGACACCCGTCCTACGAGCAGTACTTC
CASRNPGHPSYEQYF
>.|TRBJ2-6|TRBV2|TRBD2|18
TGTGCCAGCAGTGCGTGGCGGGGGGGCCGCCCTGGGGCCAACGTCCTGACTTTC
CASSAWRGGRPGANVLTF
>.|TRBJ2-3|TRBV3-1/TRBV3-2|.|11
TGTGCCAGCAGCTACACAGATACGCAGTATTTT
CASSYTDTQYF
>.|TRBJ1-1|TRBV7-2|.|14
TGTGCCAGCAGCTGGAACAGAGTCAACACTGAAGCTTTCTTT
CASSWNRVNTEAFF
>.|TRBJ2-5|TRBV5-1|TRBD2|16
TGCGCCAGCAGCTTGGCCGGGCGGGAGGCTTTTGAGGCCCAGTACTTC
CASSLAGREAFEAQYF